Listed here is a single TCR beta chain. Its matching antigen is unknown. Single viable CD3+CD4+CD8-CD45RO+ cells were sorted as the memory CD4+ T cells. Sequencing was performed with immunoSEQ multiplex PCR; in TCRdb, only in-frame clones are kept and a portion is missing. The table has tens of thousands of clones, around 74% seen once; the top ten hold 0.6% to 0.7%. Germline CDR1 is SNHLY and CDR2 is FYNNEI. There are 14 residues in the CDR3. J lost 3 bases, V lost 6 bases, and 3 bases had no gene match. The entry originates in a study of memory CD4+ T cells and cytomegalovirus serostatus. General study findings and limits: 67 of 164 known CMV-associated TCRbeta sequences appeared in CD4+ memory.

Input material: memory CD4+ T cells from blood. This clonotype was obtained from an adult in good health and CMV-seronegative. Some clones in this sample may be carry-over from other donors' samples. The V gene is TRBV2, the J gene TRBJ1-4; 8 bases align to TRBD1. Here the CDR3 reads CASRVTGANEKLFF. The CDR3 bases are TGTGCCAGCAGGGTGACAGGGGCTAATGAAAAACTGTTTTTT.